The rows below give T cell receptor beta chains drawn from one sample of a study of Ad26.COV2.S vaccination and SARS-CoV-2 variants. Repertoires were generated with immunoSEQ multiplex PCR, while TCRdb's copy carries only in-frame clones and drops some. The sample carries around 300,000 clones, about 88% recorded once. Sequenced here: peripheral blood, sampled in a trial of Ad26.COV2.S vaccine versus placebo. The receptor set was obtained from a person between 18 and 60 years old who received the Ad26.COV2.S COVID-19 vaccine or a placebo. Both conserved end residues are part of each CDR3. The order of the fields is V gene, clone size, J gene, D gene, CDR3 protein, CDR3 DNA. D genes are given only for firm matches. Expanded clones are given a class, and other clones once, few, many or no size at all.

V: TRBV28; size: -; J: TRBJ2-1; D: TRBD2; CDR3: CASNGGRMPYEQFF; DNA: TGTGCCAGCAACGGCGGGAGGATGCCCTATGAGCAGTTCTTC
V: TRBV11-2; size: -; J: TRBJ1-2; D: TRBD1; CDR3: CASSLSWTGANYGYTF; DNA: TGTGCCAGCAGCTTATCTTGGACAGGTGCTAACTATGGCTACACCTTC
V: TRBV27; size: -; J: TRBJ1-1; D: TRBD1; CDR3: CASSPGQDFPLLTTEAFF; DNA: TGTGCCAGCAGTCCAGGACAGGATTTTCCTCTTTTGACCACTGAAGCTTTCTTT
V: TRBV6-6; size: -; J: TRBJ2-3; D: TRBD2; CDR3: CASTLPSGITDTQYF; DNA: TGTGCCAGCACCCTCCCTAGCGGAATCACAGATACGCAGTATTTT
V: TRBV5-8; size: few; J: TRBJ1-5; D: -; CDR3: CASSFWGGNQPQHF; DNA: TGTGCCAGCAGCTTCTGGGGCGGCAATCAGCCCCAGCATTTT
V: TRBV9; size: -; J: TRBJ1-2; D: TRBD1; CDR3: CASSAQGGYGYTF; DNA: TGTGCCAGCAGCGCGCAGGGGGGGTATGGCTACACCTTC
V: TRBV11-2; size: -; J: TRBJ2-4; D: -; CDR3: CASSLDRVDIQYF; DNA: TGTGCCAGCAGCTTAGACAGGGTGGACATTCAGTACTTC
V: TRBV5-4; size: -; J: TRBJ2-7; D: -; CDR3: CASSLVWGEQYF; DNA: TGTGCCAGCAGCCTTGTTTGGGGCGAGCAGTACTTC
V: TRBV4-1; size: -; J: TRBJ2-7; D: -; CDR3: CASSQDTVGLPYEQYF; DNA: TGCGCCAGCAGCCAAGATACAGTGGGACTGCCCTACGAGCAGTACTTC
V: TRBV4-1; size: -; J: TRBJ1-5; D: -; CDR3: CASSQVWQGNQPQHF; DNA: TGCGCCAGCAGCCAAGTTTGGCAGGGGAACCAGCCCCAGCATTTT
V: TRBV7-9; size: -; J: TRBJ1-3; D: -; CDR3: CASSSTLSSGNTIYF; DNA: TGTGCCAGCAGCTCTACTCTCAGCTCTGGAAACACCATATATTTT
V: TRBV6-4; size: many; J: TRBJ2-5; D: TRBD1; CDR3: CASSEGQGSETQYF; DNA: TGTGCCAGCAGTGAAGGACAGGGGTCAGAGACCCAGTACTTC
V: TRBV28; size: -; J: TRBJ1-2; D: -; CDR3: CASSLTGNYGYTF; DNA: TGTGCCAGCAGTTTAACAGGGAACTATGGCTACACCTTC
V: TRBV7-9; size: -; J: TRBJ2-7; D: -; CDR3: CASSLARGGVTYEQYF; DNA: TGTGCCAGCAGCTTAGCGCGGGGCGGGGTCACCTACGAGCAGTACTTC
V: TRBV28; size: -; J: TRBJ1-1; D: TRBD1; CDR3: CASSLWGTGGNTEAFF; DNA: TGTGCCAGCAGTTTATGGGGGACAGGGGGCAACACTGAAGCTTTCTTT
V: TRBV2; size: -; J: TRBJ2-3; D: -; CDR3: CACKDGLSTDTQYF; DNA: TGTGCCTGCAAGGACGGGCTTAGCACAGATACGCAGTATTTT
V: TRBV19; size: -; J: TRBJ2-7; D: -; CDR3: CASSIYSSESYEQYF; DNA: TGTGCCAGTAGTATCTACAGCTCTGAGTCCTACGAGCAGTACTTC
V: TRBV5-6; size: -; J: TRBJ1-5; D: -; CDR3: CASSTWYGGISNQPQHF; DNA: TGTGCCAGCAGCACTTGGTACGGGGGGATTAGCAATCAGCCCCAGCATTTT
V: TRBV19; size: -; J: TRBJ2-3; D: -; CDR3: CASRFTDTQYF; DNA: TGTGCCAGTCGGTTCACAGATACGCAGTATTTT
V: TRBV30; size: -; J: TRBJ2-7; D: -; CDR3: CAWSNRYEQYF; DNA: TGTGCCTGGAGTAATAGGTACGAGCAGTACTTC
V: TRBV5-1; size: -; J: TRBJ2-2; D: -; CDR3: CASSLSSRGNTGELFF; DNA: TGCGCCAGCAGCTTGTCTTCCCGGGGAAACACCGGGGAGCTGTTTTTT
V: TRBV5-1; size: -; J: TRBJ2-6; D: -; CDR3: CASTNPGQISGANVLTF; DNA: TGCGCCAGCACGAACCCGGGACAAATCTCTGGGGCCAACGTCCTGACTTTC
V: TRBV11-2; size: -; J: TRBJ2-2; D: -; CDR3: CASSLYGTPSGELFF; DNA: TGTGCCAGCAGCTTATATGGGACTCCCTCCGGGGAGCTGTTTTTT
V: TRBV7-9; size: -; J: TRBJ2-5; D: -; CDR3: CASSLALGLQETQYF; DNA: TGTGCCAGCAGCTTAGCGCTGGGATTACAAGAGACCCAGTACTTC
V: TRBV5-8; size: -; J: TRBJ1-4; D: -; CDR3: CASSLGGAQNEKLFF; DNA: TGTGCCAGCAGCTTGGGTGGAGCTCAAAATGAAAAACTGTTTTTT
V: TRBV20-1; size: -; J: TRBJ1-1; D: -; CDR3: CSAQGRTEAFF; DNA: TGCAGTGCTCAGGGGCGGACTGAAGCTTTCTTT
V: TRBV7-6; size: once; J: TRBJ2-2; D: TRBD1; CDR3: CASSLVAGGTGELFF; DNA: TGTGCCAGCAGCTTAGTGGCAGGGGGCACCGGGGAGCTGTTTTTT
V: TRBV29-1; size: -; J: TRBJ2-7; D: TRBD2; CDR3: CSVERGGPYEQYF; DNA: TGCAGCGTTGAGCGGGGGGGACCCTACGAGCAGTACTTC
V: TRBV19; size: few; J: TRBJ2-7; D: -; CDR3: CASIDYEQYF; DNA: TGTGCCAGTATTGACTACGAGCAGTACTTC
V: TRBV11-3; size: -; J: TRBJ2-5; D: TRBD1; CDR3: CASSLGTGTQETQYF; DNA: TGTGCCAGCAGCTTAGGGACAGGCACGCAAGAGACCCAGTACTTC
V: TRBV4-3; size: -; J: TRBJ2-3; D: TRBD2; CDR3: CASSLAGRHTDTQYF; DNA: TGCGCCAGCAGCTTAGCGGGACGCCACACAGATACGCAGTATTTT
V: TRBV21-1; size: -; J: TRBJ2-3; D: -; CDR3: CASSKARGLSGGDTQYF; DNA: TGTGCCAGCAGCAAAGCGCGTGGTTTATCGGGGGGAGATACGCAGTATTTT
V: TRBV27; size: -; J: TRBJ1-4; D: -; CDR3: CASSRRPNPQGTNEKLFF; DNA: TGTGCCAGCAGCCGGAGACCCAACCCCCAGGGAACTAATGAAAAACTGTTTTTT
V: TRBV29-1; size: -; J: TRBJ1-2; D: -; CDR3: CSVGLGTNYGYTF; DNA: TGCAGCGTGGGACTGGGGACTAACTATGGCTACACCTTC
V: TRBV5-4; size: -; J: TRBJ1-1; D: -; CDR3: CASSHRTANIEAFF; DNA: TGTGCCAGCAGCCATCGAACAGCGAACATTGAAGCTTTCTTT
V: TRBV9; size: once; J: TRBJ2-1; D: -; CDR3: CASSVDPYRAGSYNEQFF; DNA: TGTGCCAGCAGCGTTGACCCTTACAGGGCTGGTTCCTACAATGAGCAGTTCTTC
V: TRBV4-1; size: -; J: TRBJ1-6; D: -; CDR3: CASSQQTSKATFYNSPLHF; DNA: TGCGCCAGCAGCCAACAAACCTCTAAGGCGACATTCTATAATTCACCCCTCCACTTT
V: TRBV14; size: -; J: TRBJ2-1; D: TRBD1; CDR3: CASSLFRQGHSYNEQFF; DNA: TGTGCCAGCAGCCTTTTTCGACAGGGACACTCCTACAATGAGCAGTTCTTC
V: TRBV30; size: -; J: TRBJ2-7; D: TRBD2; CDR3: CAWSVRGPRREGRSYEQYF; DNA: TGTGCCTGGAGTGTACGAGGCCCCCGGCGGGAGGGTCGCTCCTACGAGCAGTACTTC
V: TRBV28; size: -; J: TRBJ2-2; D: TRBD2; CDR3: CASKTSGNANTGELFF; DNA: TGTGCCAGCAAGACTAGCGGCAACGCGAACACCGGGGAGCTGTTTTTT
V: TRBV5-4; size: -; J: TRBJ1-1; D: TRBD1; CDR3: CAGYRGENTEAFF; DNA: TGTGCCGGTTACAGGGGCGAGAACACTGAAGCTTTCTTT
V: TRBV27; size: -; J: TRBJ2-1; D: -; CDR3: CASRRGSGNEQFF; DNA: TGTGCCAGCAGGAGAGGGTCGGGCAATGAGCAGTTCTTC
V: TRBV10-3; size: -; J: TRBJ1-1; D: TRBD1; CDR3: CAISRDRNENTEAFF; DNA: TGTGCCATCAGTAGGGACAGAAATGAAAACACTGAAGCTTTCTTT
V: TRBV29-1; size: -; J: TRBJ2-7; D: TRBD1; CDR3: CSGGTGDHEQYF; DNA: TGCAGCGGGGGGACAGGGGACCACGAGCAGTACTTC
V: TRBV7-9; size: few; J: TRBJ1-1; D: -; CDR3: CASSLLHPEAFF; DNA: TGTGCCAGCAGCTTACTACACCCAGAAGCTTTCTTT
V: TRBV11-2; size: -; J: TRBJ2-7; D: TRBD1; CDR3: CASSLAQGVGYEQYF; DNA: TGTGCCAGCAGCTTAGCTCAGGGGGTGGGTTACGAGCAGTACTTC
V: TRBV3-1/TRBV3-2; size: -; J: TRBJ1-4; D: -; CDR3: CASSQEAGRTNEKLFF; DNA: TGTGCCAGCAGCCAAGAGGCGGGTCGGACTAATGAAAAACTGTTTTTT
V: TRBV27; size: -; J: TRBJ1-2; D: -; CDR3: CASSYITDSPYGYTF; DNA: TGTGCCAGCAGTTATATCACCGACTCCCCCTATGGCTACACCTTC